This T cell receptor beta chain came from a study of blood T cell repertoires in COVID-19. Study summary: PBMCs, B-cell-depleted T cells, or T cells provided the cDNA or gDNA that made up the material.

The CDR3 loop spans 14 amino acids. Trimming stripped 0 bases from V and 6 bases from J, with 12 bases between. Germline V lookup: CDR1 SGHNT, CDR2 YYREEE (reference sequence). Assay: immunoSEQ multiplex PCR; the TCRdb copy retains only in-frame clones and omits some. The sample carries 230,000 or so clones, about 86% recorded once. This TCR derives from a man in his fifties with active or convalescent COVID-19. The chain employs TRBV5-4 and TRBJ1-2; D is possibly TRBD1 (5 bases). What was sequenced was peripheral blood. Written as DNA, the CDR3 is TGTGCCAGCAGCTTGGGGCAGGGAAGTGATGGCTACACCTTC. This sequence encodes CASSLGQGSDGYTF.